The rows below give T cell receptor beta chains drawn from one sample of a study of T cell repertoires in cytomegalovirus infection. TCRdb passed the reads through MiXCR, listing each CDR3 protein once. In the table there are under 350,000 distinct CDR3 sequences, about 9.2% of which are singletons. The sequencing input was PBMCs. These receptors originate from a human donor in good health (CMV status not recorded). Some clones in this sample may be carry-over from other donors' samples. Each CDR3 is given with its conserved first and last residue. A D gene is named only where the DNA matches it firmly. Clone sizes are given selectively: once, few, many, or a class where the clone is expanded.

clone size	D gene	J gene	V gene	CDR3 protein	CDR3 DNA
many	NA	TRBJ1-3	TRBV20-1	CSAKGDRSGNTIYF	TGCAGTGCTAAGGGGGATCGCTCTGGAAACACCATATATTTT
NA	NA	TRBJ2-7	TRBV29-1	CSVLGQRPAEQYF	TGCAGCGTTCTCGGCCAGCGGCCGGCCGAGCAGTACTTC
many	NA	TRBJ2-1	TRBV12-3/TRBV12-4	CASGIGRYNEQFF	TGTGCCAGCGGGATTGGGCGTTACAATGAGCAGTTCTTC
many	NA	TRBJ2-1	TRBV7-2	CASSFRRAGRNEQFF	TGTGCCAGCAGCTTCCGGCGGGCAGGGCGGAATGAGCAGTTCTTC
many	NA	TRBJ2-1	TRBV5-6	CASSSLAGRGPTNEQFF	TGTGCCAGCAGCTCCCTGGCCGGGCGGGGGCCTACAAATGAGCAGTTCTTC
NA	NA	TRBJ1-1	TRBV20-1	CSALGASNTEAFF	TGCAGTGCCCTCGGGGCCTCCAACACTGAAGCTTTCTTT
NA	NA	TRBJ1-4	TRBV5-1	CASSPGDPLRLFF	TGCGCCAGCAGCCCCGGAGATCCATTAAGACTGTTTTTT
many	TRBD1	TRBJ2-7	TRBV6-5	CASSYSATGVSYEQYF	TGTGCCAGCAGTTACTCAGCGACAGGGGTCTCCTACGAGCAGTACTTC
NA	NA	TRBJ2-7	TRBV2	CASRTGAYEQYF	TGTGCCAGCCGGACTGGAGCCTACGAGCAGTACTTC
many	NA	TRBJ1-1	TRBV4-2	CASSQVGNTEAFF	TGTGCCAGCAGCCAAGTAGGGAACACTGAAGCTTTCTTT
NA	NA	TRBJ2-7	TRBV14	CASSLNGGWEQYF	TGTGCCAGCAGCCTTAACGGGGGCTGGGAGCAGTACTTC
many	TRBD1	TRBJ2-7	TRBV7-9	CASSLTGWEQYF	TGTGCCAGCAGCTTGACAGGGTGGGAGCAGTACTTC
few	NA	TRBJ2-5	TRBV29-1	CSVAVKGEETQYF	TGCAGCGTTGCCGTTAAGGGAGAAGAGACCCAGTACTTC
many	TRBD1	TRBJ2-5	TRBV7-2	CASSLDRAQETQYF	TGTGCCAGCAGCCTGGACAGGGCCCAAGAGACCCAGTACTTC
many	NA	TRBJ2-1	TRBV7-2	CASSFAGNEQFF	TGTGCCAGCAGCTTTGCGGGGAATGAGCAGTTCTTC
few	TRBD2	TRBJ2-1	TRBV27	CASSPGGVVGNEQFF	TGTGCCAGCAGCCCCGGGGGGGTGGTAGGCAATGAGCAGTTCTTC
NA	NA	TRBJ2-3	TRBV20-1	CSAHLRGTYTQYF	TGCAGTGCCCATCTGAGGGGGACCTATACGCAGTATTTT
many	NA	TRBJ1-2	TRBV7-2	CASSPALLLRDGYTF	TGTGCCAGCAGCCCAGCCCTTCTACTAAGGGACGGCTACACCTTC
NA	NA	TRBJ1-2	TRBV29-1	CSVEYGHLGYTF	TGCAGCGTTGAGTATGGACACCTTGGCTACACCTTC
many	NA	TRBJ1-1	TRBV7-6	CASSLDFSKAFF	TGTGCCAGCAGCTTAGATTTTTCCAAGGCTTTCTTT
many	TRBD1	TRBJ1-3	TRBV6-1	CASGWQGARNTIYF	TGTGCCAGCGGCTGGCAGGGGGCCAGAAACACCATATATTTT
many	NA	TRBJ2-1	TRBV12-3/TRBV12-4	CASTILSGYYNEQFF	TGTGCCAGCACCATCCTAAGTGGTTACTACAATGAGCAGTTCTTC
many	NA	TRBJ2-3	TRBV20-1	CSAMRGPTDTQYF	TGCAGTGCTATGCGGGGCCCCACAGATACGCAGTATTTT
many	NA	TRBJ2-3	TRBV20-1	CSATPDTQYF	TGCAGTGCTACCCCAGATACGCAGTATTTT
NA	NA	TRBJ1-2	TRBV5-1	CASSLGTTPYGYTF	TGCGCCAGCAGCTTGGGGACAACGCCCTATGGCTACACCTTC
many	NA	TRBJ2-7	TRBV20-1	CSGLGESPYEQYF	TGCAGTGGTTTGGGTGAAAGCCCCTACGAGCAGTACTTC
many	NA	TRBJ1-3	TRBV7-2	CASSSAWERTGSYSGNTIYF	TGTGCCAGCAGTTCCGCCTGGGAGAGAACTGGGTCCTATTCTGGAAACACCATATATTTT
many	NA	TRBJ1-5	TRBV6-2/TRBV6-3	CASSIGSQHF	TGTGCCAGCAGCATTGGATCCCAGCATTTT
many	NA	TRBJ1-2	TRBV28	CASSLAGYGYTF	TGTGCCAGCAGCTTAGCAGGCTATGGCTACACCTTC
many	NA	TRBJ1-6	TRBV6-5	CASSYSPATASSYNSPLHF	TGTGCCAGCAGTTACTCCCCGGCCACGGCGAGCTCCTATAATTCACCCCTCCACTTT
many	NA	TRBJ2-2	TRBV28	CASSFRGELFF	TGTGCCAGCAGTTTCCGCGGGGAGCTGTTTTTT
many	NA	TRBJ2-5	TRBV6-5	CASSYGRADQETQYF	TGTGCCAGCAGTTACGGCAGGGCCGACCAAGAGACCCAGTACTTC
few	NA	TRBJ1-1	TRBV6-5	CASTDGGTPTEAFF	TGTGCCAGCACCGACGGGGGGACCCCCACTGAAGCTTTCTTT
many	TRBD1	TRBJ1-5	TRBV19	CASSIRTGKGNQPQHF	TGTGCCAGTAGTATTCGGACAGGGAAGGGCAATCAGCCCCAGCATTTT
NA	TRBD1	TRBJ1-1	TRBV12-3/TRBV12-4	CASRETSSRRDRGGHPEAFF	TGTGCCAGCAGGGAAACAAGTTCCCGCCGGGACAGGGGAGGACACCCTGAAGCTTTCTTT
many	NA	TRBJ1-1	TRBV5-6	CASSFPPAVSGNTEAFF	TGTGCCAGCAGCTTTCCCCCGGCGGTATCCGGGAACACTGAAGCTTTCTTT
many	NA	TRBJ1-1	TRBV7-2	CASSWGHVNTEAFF	TGTGCCAGCAGCTGGGGACACGTGAACACTGAAGCTTTCTTT
many	NA	TRBJ2-3	TRBV5-5	CASSLEGGGVFAQYF	TGTGCCAGCAGCTTGGAAGGGGGGGGAGTCTTCGCGCAGTATTTT
NA	NA	TRBJ1-2	TRBV12-3/TRBV12-4	CASSSDSWGYTF	TGTGCCAGCAGCTCGGACAGCTGGGGCTACACCTTC
NA	NA	TRBJ2-5	TRBV12-3/TRBV12-4	CASSLTASEETQYF	TGTGCCAGCAGTTTGACAGCGTCGGAAGAGACCCAGTACTTC
many	NA	TRBJ1-2	TRBV28	CASSRGDYGYTF	TGTGCCAGCAGTCGGGGGGACTATGGCTACACCTTC
many	NA	TRBJ1-1	TRBV20-1	CSASPYRNTEAFF	TGCAGTGCTAGTCCCTACAGGAACACTGAAGCTTTCTTT
many	TRBD1	TRBJ2-7	TRBV7-9	CASSLTGLEQYF	TGTGCCAGCAGCCTGACAGGGCTGGAGCAGTACTTC